The T cell receptor (beta chain) described here comes from a study of T-cell memory formation after mild COVID-19. Points from the study as a whole: The study found balanced CD4/CD8 in clones contracting day 15 to 85 and a CD4+ lean in later expanders.

The CDR3 extends over 15 amino acids. The V segment lost 0 bases and the J segment 3 bases; nucleotides outside the gene matches: 2. In germline, CDR1 is LGHDT, CDR2 YNNKEL (reference sequence). Details on this clonotype: Its target is unknown.

TCRdb re-called the 5' RACE reads through MiXCR, storing one row per CDR3 protein. Altogether fewer than 300,000 distinct CDR3 sequences are present, roughly 18% being singletons, with the ten largest covering 23%. The chain carries TRBV3-1 and TRBJ2-3; 8 bases align to TRBD2. This receptor was taken from a man in his late teens or twenties who had mild COVID-19 (a few samples of this study predate the infection). Cell type and time point are not known. Sequenced input: PBMCs or a T cell subset sorted from them (not recorded which). CDR3 DNA sequence: TGTGCCAGCAGCCAAGAAGCGGGGGTAACAGATACGCAGTATTTT. Its protein is CASSQEAGVTDTQYF.